These 13 T cell receptor beta chains were sequenced from one sample in a study of technical replicates of blood from a few donors. Profiling relied on immunoSEQ multiplex PCR, and the TCRdb table lists in-frame clones only, not all of them. The sample has tens of thousands of clones; 97% are singletons. Material for sequencing was T cells isolated from PBMCs. These receptors all stem from a human donor in good health.

V usage is TRBV19 and J usage is TRBJ1-4, with a tentative D call TRBD1 (5 bases). Germline V lookup: CDR1 LNHDA, CDR2 SQIVND (reference sequence). Trimming pared 7 bases from V and 1 base from J, leaving 13 bases between. CDR3 length: 15 amino acids. CDR3 coding DNA: TGTGCCAGTACGGGGGGAGGTGGAACTAATGAAAAACTGTTTTTT. This gives the protein CASTGGGGTNEKLFF.

This chain uses TRBV6-6 with TRBJ1-2; D remains ambiguous. This CDR3 is built from 15 residues. With 6 bases removed from V and 6 bases from J, the gap between germline ends came to 20 bases. The germline V gene has CDR1 MNHNY and CDR2 SVGAGI (reference sequence). CDR3 coding DNA: TGTGCCAGCAGCTACGACGGGAGGGATAGGGATGGCTACACCTTC. This translates into CASSYDGRDRDGYTF.

The rearrangement uses TRBV11-3 and TRBJ1-1, with 7 nucleotides matching TRBD1. CDR3 length: 13 amino acids. V dropped 5 bases and J dropped 3; count of bases not matched to a gene: 3. Per the germline V gene, CDR1 is SGHNT and CDR2 is YENEEA. In DNA, the CDR3 is TGTGCCAGCAGCGCCGACAGGGACACTGAAGCTTTCTTT. It specifies CASSADRDTEAFF.

V usage is TRBV19 and J usage is TRBJ2-1; D is perhaps TRBD1 (5 bases). Germline values: CDR1 LNHDA, CDR2 SQIVND (reference sequence). The CDR3 loop spans 11 amino acids. The V and J ends lost 8 bases and 6 bases respectively, with 8 bases between them. As DNA, the CDR3 is TGTGCCAGTGGACACTTCAATGAGCAGTTCTTC. This encodes CASGHFNEQFF.

The rearrangement uses TRBV6-5 and TRBJ2-3; maybe TRBD2 (6 bases). Trimming pared 2 bases from V and 2 bases from J, leaving 8 bases between. This CDR3 spans 14 amino acids. Germline V lookup: CDR1 MNHEY, CDR2 SVGAGI. The CDR3 DNA reads as TGTGCCAGCAGTTACGGGGGGAACACAGATACGCAGTATTTT. Amino acids: CASSYGGNTDTQYF.

The chain links TRBV7-9 to TRBJ1-5; 7 bases match TRBD1. CDR1 and CDR2 (germline): SEHNR, FQNEAQ (reference sequence). CDR3 length: 13 amino acids. Trimming at V came to 5 bases and at J to 5 bases, leaving 3 bases not matched to a gene. CDR3 coding DNA: TGTGCCAGCAGCCCAGGGGGTCATCAGCCCCAGCATTTT. It specifies CASSPGGHQPQHF. Complete variable domain (other parts from reference TRBV7-9 and TRBJ1-5): DTGVSQNPRHKITKRGQNVTFRCDPISEHNRLYWYRQTLGQGPEFLTYFQNEAQLEKSRLLSDRFSAERPKGSFSTLEIQRTEQGDSAMYLCASSPGGHQPQHFGDGTRLSIL.

The rearrangement uses TRBV19 and TRBJ2-3; D possibly corresponds to TRBD2 (5 bases). The CDR3 sequence is 15 residues long. CDR1 is LNHDA and CDR2 is SQIVND in the germline V gene (reference sequence). The V and J ends lost 7 bases and 0 bases respectively, with 14 bases between them. The CDR3 loop reads CASNRLASSTDTQYF. CDR3 nucleotide sequence: TGTGCCAGTAATAGGCTAGCCTCTAGCACAGATACGCAGTATTTT.

This chain joins TRBV6-5 and TRBJ2-7; a possible D gene is TRBD1 (5 bases). V was cut by 6 bases and J by 11 bases, with 14 bases left in between. CDR1 MNHEY and CDR2 SVGAGI come from the germline V gene. This CDR3 comprises 11 residues. The CDR3: CASSSRVTEYF. CDR3 bases: TGTGCCAGCAGCTCCAGGGTAACGGAGTACTTC.

The rearrangement uses TRBV10-3 and TRBJ1-1; TRBD1 matches 7 bases. This CDR3 comprises 14 residues. The germline CDR1 and CDR2 sequences are ENHRY and SYGVKD. J was trimmed by 4 bases and V by 8 bases; bases with no gene match: 10. CDR3 in amino acids: CAIPPIQGTTEAFF. CDR3 sequence (DNA): TGTGCCATCCCCCCTATACAGGGGACCACTGAAGCTTTCTTT.

The chain combines TRBV19 with TRBJ2-5; D uncertain. Germline lookup yields CDR1 LNHDA and CDR2 SQIVND (reference sequence). The CDR3 contains 12 residues. V was pared by 5 bases and J by 2 bases, with 6 bases between. The CDR3 region is CASSETQETQYF. The CDR3 DNA reads TGTGCCAGTAGTGAAACACAAGAGACCCAGTACTTC.

V gene TRBV29-1 combines with J gene TRBJ1-2; a weak D match, TRBD1 (6 bases). Germline lookup yields CDR1 SQVTM and CDR2 ANQGSEA. The V gene lost 7 bases and the J gene lost 2 bases, with 14 bases spanning the gap. The CDR3 sequence is 13 residues long. CDR3 bases: TGCAGCGCGAGCCGGGACACAAACTATGGCTACACCTTC. Its translation is CSASRDTNYGYTF.

This chain uses TRBV5-5 with TRBJ2-7, with D possibly TRBD2 on 6 matching bases. CDR3 length: 15 residues. V dropped 3 bases and J dropped 2 bases, with 15 bases sitting between them. In germline, CDR1 is SGHKS, CDR2 YYEKEE (reference sequence). The CDR3 loop reads CASSWRVFDPYEQYF. The DNA for the CDR3 is TGTGCCAGCAGCTGGAGGGTGTTTGACCCCTACGAGCAGTACTTC.

The chain employs TRBV10-2 and TRBJ1-1; 7 bases align to TRBD1. There are 12 residues in the CDR3. The germline V gene encodes CDR1 WSHSY and CDR2 SAAADI. The ends lost 3 bases at V and 8 bases at J; junction bases unmatched: 3. The CDR3 nucleotides read TGCGCCAGCAGTGACCAGGGGGAGGAAGCTTTCTTT. Amino acid sequence: CASSDQGEEAFF.